Presented here are 3 T cell receptor beta chains from one specimen sequenced in a study of beta chain features in type 1 diabetes. Their specific antigens are unknown. Study results and caveats: Shorter TCRB CDR3s, moderately but significantly so, were found in Type 1 diabetes patients in all four CD4+ subsets.

All of the isolated RNA was reverse transcribed, so expressed TCRB transcripts were sequenced. The protocol was immunoSEQ multiplex PCR, while the TCRdb copy is restricted to in-frame clones and leaves out a portion. The table includes over 150,000 clones, approximately 10% detected once. Sequencing used central memory CD4+ T cells from blood. The receptor set was obtained from a man aged 25 to 45 with type 1 diabetes.

This chain connects TRBV7-2 to TRBJ2-7; 10 bases fit TRBD2. The CDR3 sequence is 14 residues long. V was clipped by 6 bases and J by 7 bases; unmatched bases: 9. Germline-derived CDR1 and CDR2 are SGHTA and FQGNSA. In DNA form, the CDR3 reads TGTGCCAGCAGTCGTAGCGGGGGGCAGGTGGAGCAGTACTTC. Its translation: CASSRSGGQVEQYF.

This clone was seen more than once but under ten times. The CDR3 loop is CATSRDRSSYNEQFF. The CDR3 coding sequence is TGTGCCACCAGCAGAGATCGCAGCTCCTACAATGAGCAGTTCTTC. The rearrangement links TRBV15 to TRBJ2-1; D remains ambiguous. The CDR3 extends over 15 amino acids. CDR1 and CDR2 from the germline V gene are LNHNV and YYDKDF (reference sequence). Trimming took off 0 bases at V and 0 bases at J, with 6 bases between the two ends.

V usage is TRBV9 and J usage is TRBJ2-7, with D tentatively TRBD2 (5 bases). This CDR3 has 15 residues. Germline CDR1 and CDR2: SGDLS and YYNGEE. V lost 1 base and J lost 2, with 13 bases in between. The CDR3 sequence: CASSVSGRGTYEQYF. The CDR3 DNA reads TGTGCCAGCAGCGTATCTGGACGGGGAACCTACGAGCAGTACTTC.